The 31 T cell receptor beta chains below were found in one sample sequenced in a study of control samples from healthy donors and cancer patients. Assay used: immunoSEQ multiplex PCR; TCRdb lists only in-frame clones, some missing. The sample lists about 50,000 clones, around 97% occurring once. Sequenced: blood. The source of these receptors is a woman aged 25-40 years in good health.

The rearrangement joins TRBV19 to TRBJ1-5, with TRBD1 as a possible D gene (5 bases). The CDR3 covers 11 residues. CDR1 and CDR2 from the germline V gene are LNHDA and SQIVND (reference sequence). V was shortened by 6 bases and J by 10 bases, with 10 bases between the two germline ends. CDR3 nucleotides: TGTGCCAGTAGAGAAAGGGGACCCCAGCATTTT. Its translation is CASRERGPQHF.

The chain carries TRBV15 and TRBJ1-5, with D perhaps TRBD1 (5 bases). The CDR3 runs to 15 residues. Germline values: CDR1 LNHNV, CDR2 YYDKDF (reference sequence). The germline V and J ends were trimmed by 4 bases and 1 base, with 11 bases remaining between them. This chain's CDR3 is CATSTGGGSNQPQHF. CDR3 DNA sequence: TGTGCCACCAGCACGGGGGGGGGAAGCAATCAGCCCCAGCATTTT.

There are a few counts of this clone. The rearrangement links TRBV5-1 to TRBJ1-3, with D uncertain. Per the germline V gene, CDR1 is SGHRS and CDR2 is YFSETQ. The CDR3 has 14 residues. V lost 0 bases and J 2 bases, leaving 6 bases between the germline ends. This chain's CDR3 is CASSLVAAGNTIYF. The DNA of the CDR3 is TGCGCCAGCAGCTTGGTGGCAGCTGGAAACACCATATATTTT.

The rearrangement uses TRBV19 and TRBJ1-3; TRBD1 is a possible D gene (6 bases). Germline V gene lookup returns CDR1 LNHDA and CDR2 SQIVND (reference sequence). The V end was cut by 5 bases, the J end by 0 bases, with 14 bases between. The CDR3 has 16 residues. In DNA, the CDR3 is TGTGCCAGTAGTCGGGGGCCATTCCGCTCTGGAAACACCATATATTTT. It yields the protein CASSRGPFRSGNTIYF.

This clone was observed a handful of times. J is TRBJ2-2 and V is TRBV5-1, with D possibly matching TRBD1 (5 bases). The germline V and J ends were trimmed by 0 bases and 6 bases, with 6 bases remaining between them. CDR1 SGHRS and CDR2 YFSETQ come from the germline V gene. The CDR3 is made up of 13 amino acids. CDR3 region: CASSLEGAGELFF. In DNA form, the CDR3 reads TGCGCCAGCAGCTTGGAAGGGGCCGGGGAGCTGTTTTTT.

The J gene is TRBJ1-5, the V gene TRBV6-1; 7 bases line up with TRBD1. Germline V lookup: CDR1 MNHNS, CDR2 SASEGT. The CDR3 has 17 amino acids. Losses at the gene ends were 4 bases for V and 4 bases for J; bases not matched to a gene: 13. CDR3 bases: TGTGCCAGCAGTGCCTCAGTTCAGGGGGGATGGAATCAGCCCCAGCATTTT. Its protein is CASSASVQGGWNQPQHF.

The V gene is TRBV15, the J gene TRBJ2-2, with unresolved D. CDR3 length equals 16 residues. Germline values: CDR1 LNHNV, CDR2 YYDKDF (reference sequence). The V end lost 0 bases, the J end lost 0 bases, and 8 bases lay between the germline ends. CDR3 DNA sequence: TGTGCCACCAGCAGAGATTTTAGCCCGAACACCGGGGAGCTGTTTTTT. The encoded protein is CATSRDFSPNTGELFF. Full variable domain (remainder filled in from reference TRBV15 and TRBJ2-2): DAMVIQNPRYQVTQFGKPVTLSCSQTLNHNVMYWYQQKSSQAPKLLFHYYDKDFNNEADTPDNFQSRRPNTSFCFLDIRSPGLGDTAMYLCATSRDFSPNTGELFFGEGSRLTVL.

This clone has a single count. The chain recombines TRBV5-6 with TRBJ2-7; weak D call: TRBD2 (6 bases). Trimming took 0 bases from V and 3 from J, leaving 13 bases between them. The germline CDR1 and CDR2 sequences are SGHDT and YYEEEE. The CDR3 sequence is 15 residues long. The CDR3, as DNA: TGTGCCAGCAGCTTGGCCGGCGGGACCAACTACGAGCAGTACTTC. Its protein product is CASSLAGGTNYEQYF.

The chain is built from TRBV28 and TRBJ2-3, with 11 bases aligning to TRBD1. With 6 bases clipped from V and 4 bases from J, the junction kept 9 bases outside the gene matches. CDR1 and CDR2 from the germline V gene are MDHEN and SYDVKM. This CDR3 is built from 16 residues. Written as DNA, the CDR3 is TGTGCCAGCAGAAATCCAGGGACAGGGGGATCAGATACGCAGTATTTT. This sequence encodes CASRNPGTGGSDTQYF.

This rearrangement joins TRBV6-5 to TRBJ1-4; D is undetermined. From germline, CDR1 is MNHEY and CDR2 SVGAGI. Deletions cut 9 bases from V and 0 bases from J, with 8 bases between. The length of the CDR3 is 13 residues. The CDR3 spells CARDRPTNEKLFF. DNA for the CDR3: TGTGCCAGGGACCGTCCAACTAATGAAAAACTGTTTTTT.

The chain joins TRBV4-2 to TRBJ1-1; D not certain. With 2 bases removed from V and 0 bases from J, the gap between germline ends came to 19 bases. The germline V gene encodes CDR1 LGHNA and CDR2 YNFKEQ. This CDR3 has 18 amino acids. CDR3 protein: CASSQLFPNHHLNTEAFF. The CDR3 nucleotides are TGTGCCAGCAGCCAACTATTCCCCAATCACCATTTGAACACTGAAGCTTTCTTT.

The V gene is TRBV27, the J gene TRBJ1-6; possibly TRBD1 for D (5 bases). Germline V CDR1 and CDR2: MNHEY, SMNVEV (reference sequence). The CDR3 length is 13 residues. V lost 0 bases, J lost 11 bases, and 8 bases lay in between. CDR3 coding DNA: TGTGCCAGCAGTTTATCGGAGGGGACACCCCTCCACTTT. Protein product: CASSLSEGTPLHF.

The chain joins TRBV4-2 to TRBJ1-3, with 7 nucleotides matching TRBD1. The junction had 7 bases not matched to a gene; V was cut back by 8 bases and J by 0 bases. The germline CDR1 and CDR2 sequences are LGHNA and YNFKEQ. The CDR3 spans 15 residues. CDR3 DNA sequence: TGTGCCAGCGGAAAGGACAGGAGCTCTGGAAACACCATATATTTT. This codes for CASGKDRSSGNTIYF.

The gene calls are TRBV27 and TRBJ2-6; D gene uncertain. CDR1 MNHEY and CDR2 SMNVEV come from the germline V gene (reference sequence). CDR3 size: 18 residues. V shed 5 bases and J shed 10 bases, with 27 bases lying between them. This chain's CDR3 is CASSALRPGYKVGNVLTF. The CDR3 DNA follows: TGTGCCAGCAGTGCGCTACGTCCTGGCTACAAAGTCGGGAACGTCCTGACTTTC.

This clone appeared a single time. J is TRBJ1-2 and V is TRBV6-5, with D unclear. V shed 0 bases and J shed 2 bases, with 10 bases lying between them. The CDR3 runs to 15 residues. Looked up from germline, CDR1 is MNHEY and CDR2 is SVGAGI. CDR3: CASSYSTGSNYGYTF. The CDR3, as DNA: TGTGCCAGCAGTTACTCGACGGGGTCCAACTATGGCTACACCTTC.

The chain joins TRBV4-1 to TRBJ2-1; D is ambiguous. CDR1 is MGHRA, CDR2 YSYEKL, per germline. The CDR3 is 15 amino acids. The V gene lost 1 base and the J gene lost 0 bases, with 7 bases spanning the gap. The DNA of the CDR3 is TGCGCCAGCAGCCAAGTATGGGGCTCCTACAATGAGCAGTTCTTC. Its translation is CASSQVWGSYNEQFF.

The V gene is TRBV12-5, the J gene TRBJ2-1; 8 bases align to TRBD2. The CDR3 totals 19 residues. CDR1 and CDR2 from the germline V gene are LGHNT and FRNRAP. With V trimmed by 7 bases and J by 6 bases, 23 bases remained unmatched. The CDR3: CASATPWSGSEGTRNEQFF. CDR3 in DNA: TGTGCTAGTGCCACGCCTTGGAGCGGGAGTGAGGGGACCCGCAATGAGCAGTTCTTC.

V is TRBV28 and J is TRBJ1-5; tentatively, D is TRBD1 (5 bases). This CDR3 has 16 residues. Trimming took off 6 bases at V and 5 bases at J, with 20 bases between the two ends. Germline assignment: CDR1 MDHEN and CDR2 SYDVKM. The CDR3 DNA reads TGTGCCAGCAGATCACATCGAAGGGGATTGGATCAGCCCCAGCATTTT. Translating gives CASRSHRRGLDQPQHF.

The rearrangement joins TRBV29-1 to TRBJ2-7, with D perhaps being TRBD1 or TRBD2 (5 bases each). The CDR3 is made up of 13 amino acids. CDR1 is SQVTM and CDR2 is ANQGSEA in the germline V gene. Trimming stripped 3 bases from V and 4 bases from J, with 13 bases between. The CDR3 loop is CSVDRDGGYEQYF. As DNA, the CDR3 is TGCAGCGTTGATAGGGACGGCGGGTACGAGCAGTACTTC.

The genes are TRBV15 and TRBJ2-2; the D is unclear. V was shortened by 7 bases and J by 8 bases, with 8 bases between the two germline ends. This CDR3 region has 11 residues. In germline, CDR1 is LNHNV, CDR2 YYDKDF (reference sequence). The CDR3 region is CATILRGELFF. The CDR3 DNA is TGTGCCACCATCCTACGGGGGGAGCTGTTTTTT. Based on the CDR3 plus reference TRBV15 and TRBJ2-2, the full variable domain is DAMVIQNPRYQVTQFGKPVTLSCSQTLNHNVMYWYQQKSSQAPKLLFHYYDKDFNNEADTPDNFQSRRPNTSFCFLDIRSPGLGDTAMYLCATILRGELFFGEGSRLTVL.

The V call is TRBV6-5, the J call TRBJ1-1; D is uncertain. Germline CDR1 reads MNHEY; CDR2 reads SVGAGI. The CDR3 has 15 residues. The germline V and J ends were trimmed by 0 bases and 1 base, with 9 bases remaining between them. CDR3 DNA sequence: TGTGCCAGCAGTTACTCGCTCGTTAGGAACACTGAAGCTTTCTTT. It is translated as CASSYSLVRNTEAFF.

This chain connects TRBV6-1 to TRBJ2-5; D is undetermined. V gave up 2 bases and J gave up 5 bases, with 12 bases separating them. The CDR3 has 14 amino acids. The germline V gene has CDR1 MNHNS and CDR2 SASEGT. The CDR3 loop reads CASSEWSSGETQYF. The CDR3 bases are TGTGCCAGCAGTGAATGGTCTTCGGGCGAGACCCAGTACTTC.

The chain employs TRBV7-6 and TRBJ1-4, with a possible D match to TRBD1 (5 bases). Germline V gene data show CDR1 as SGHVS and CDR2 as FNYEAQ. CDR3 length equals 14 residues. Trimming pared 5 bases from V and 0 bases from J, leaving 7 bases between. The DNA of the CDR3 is TGTGCCAGCAGCCCAGGGCCAACTAATGAAAAACTGTTTTTT. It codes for CASSPGPTNEKLFF.

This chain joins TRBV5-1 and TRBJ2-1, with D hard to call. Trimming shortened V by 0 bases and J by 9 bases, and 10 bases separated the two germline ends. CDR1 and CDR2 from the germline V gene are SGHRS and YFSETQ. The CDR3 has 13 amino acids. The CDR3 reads CASSLEGGSEQFF. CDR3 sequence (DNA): TGCGCCAGCAGCTTGGAAGGTGGCAGTGAGCAGTTCTTC.

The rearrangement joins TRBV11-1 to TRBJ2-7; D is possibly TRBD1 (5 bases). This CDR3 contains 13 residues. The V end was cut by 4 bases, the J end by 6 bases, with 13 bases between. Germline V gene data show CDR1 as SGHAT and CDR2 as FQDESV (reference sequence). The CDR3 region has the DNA TGTGCCAGCAGCTCGCCGTCAGGGCCCGAGCAGTACTTC. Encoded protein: CASSSPSGPEQYF.

The CDR3 DNA reads as TGTGCCAGCAGCTTAGATTACAGGGGGCGAGGGCCGTACGAGCAGTACTTC. It specifies CASSLDYRGRGPYEQYF. The chain combines TRBV7-9 with TRBJ2-7, with TRBD1 identical over 9 bases. V lost 1 base, J lost 4 bases, and 11 bases stayed unmatched. CDR1 is SEHNR and CDR2 is FQNEAQ in the germline V gene (reference sequence). This CDR3 has 17 amino acids. Looking up the rest from reference TRBV7-9 and TRBJ2-7 gives the full variable domain: DTGVSQNPRHKITKRGQNVTFRCDPISEHNRLYWYRQTLGQGPEFLTYFQNEAQLEKSRLLSDRFSAERPKGSFSTLEIQRTEQGDSAMYLCASSLDYRGRGPYEQYFGPGTRLTVT.

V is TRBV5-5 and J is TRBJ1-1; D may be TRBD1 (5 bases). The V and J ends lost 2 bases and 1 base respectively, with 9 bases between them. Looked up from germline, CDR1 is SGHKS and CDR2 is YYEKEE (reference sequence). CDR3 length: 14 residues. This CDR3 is CASSFSRENTEAFF. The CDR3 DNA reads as TGTGCCAGCAGCTTTTCCAGGGAGAACACTGAAGCTTTCTTT.

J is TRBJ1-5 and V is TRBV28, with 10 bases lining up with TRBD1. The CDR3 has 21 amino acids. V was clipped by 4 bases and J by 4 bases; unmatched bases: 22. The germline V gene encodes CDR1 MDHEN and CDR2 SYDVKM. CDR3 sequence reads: CASSSLRSSEGTGVGNQPQHF. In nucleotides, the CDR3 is TGTGCCAGCAGTTCGCTCCGCTCCTCCGAGGGGACAGGGGTGGGAAATCAGCCCCAGCATTTT.

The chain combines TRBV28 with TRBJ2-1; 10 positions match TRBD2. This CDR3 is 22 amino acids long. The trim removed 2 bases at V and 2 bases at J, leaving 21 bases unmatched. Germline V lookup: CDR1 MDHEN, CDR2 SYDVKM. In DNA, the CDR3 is TGTGCCAGCAGTTTAGGGGACAGGCCTGCCCGGACTAGCGGTTTGACCTACAATGAGCAGTTCTTC. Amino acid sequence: CASSLGDRPARTSGLTYNEQFF. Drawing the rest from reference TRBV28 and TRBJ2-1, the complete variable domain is DVKVTQSSRYLVKRTGEKVFLECVQDMDHENMFWYRQDPGLGLRLIYFSYDVKMKEKGDIPEGYSVSREKKERFSLILESASTNQTSMYLCASSLGDRPARTSGLTYNEQFFGPGTRLTVL.

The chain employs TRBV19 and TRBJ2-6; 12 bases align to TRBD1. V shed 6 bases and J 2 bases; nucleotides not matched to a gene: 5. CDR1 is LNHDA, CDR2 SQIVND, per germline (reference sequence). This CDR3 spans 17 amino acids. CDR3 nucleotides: TGTGCCAGTAGGTCCGGGACAGGGGGCACTGGGGCCAACGTCCTGACTTTC. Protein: CASRSGTGGTGANVLTF.

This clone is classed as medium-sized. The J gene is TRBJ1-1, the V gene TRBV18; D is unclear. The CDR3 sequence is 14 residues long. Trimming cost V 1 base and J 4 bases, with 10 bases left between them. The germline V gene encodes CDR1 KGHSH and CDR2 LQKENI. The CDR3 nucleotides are TGTGCCAGCTCACCACTCCCGGGCAGCACTGAAGCTTTCTTT. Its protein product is CASSPLPGSTEAFF.